The rows below give T cell receptor beta chains drawn from one sample of a study of T cell responses to AZD1222 COVID-19 vaccine. Only in-frame clones appear in the TCRdb table, and some are missing; sequencing was by immunoSEQ multiplex PCR. This table has about 100,000 clones, about 83% appearing once. The starting material was peripheral blood, obtained on day 0 of AZD1222 vaccination. These receptors originate from an adult in good health. CDR3s leave out the opening cysteine and the closing phenylalanine or tryptophan. Clone size is shown for a subset of rows, as once, few, many or a class of expanded clone.

abundance | j_gene | v_gene | CDR3aa
NA | TRBJ2-3 | TRBV29-1 | SVGPSPKTADTQY
NA | TRBJ1-6 | TRBV7-2 | ASSLGSAGQSPLH
NA | TRBJ1-3 | TRBV4-1 | ASSQERGGPSSGNTIY
NA | TRBJ1-1 | TRBV6-5 | ASGNSAEAF
NA | TRBJ1-1 | TRBV5-1 | ASSLIGQGTIGGNTEAF
NA | TRBJ2-3 | TRBV27 | ASKGAAPGTDTQY
NA | TRBJ2-7 | TRBV6-1 | ASSVKGRGLTSLEQY
NA | TRBJ1-3 | TRBV10-3 | AISGRGDRVSGNTIY
NA | TRBJ1-4 | TRBV4-1 | ASSQDRRGGGEKLF
few | TRBJ2-1 | TRBV6-2/TRBV6-3 | ASSYSTSVDEQF
NA | TRBJ1-5 | TRBV7-2 | ASSFDSNQPQH
NA | TRBJ2-5 | TRBV4-2 | ASSQEGAGEETQY
few | TRBJ1-3 | TRBV2 | ASSRQQSSGNTIY
NA | TRBJ1-1 | TRBV19 | ASSGDRMNTEAF
NA | TRBJ2-2 | TRBV15 | ATSRDPTSGSLTGELF
NA | TRBJ1-4 | TRBV2 | ASSETGTGNEKLF
NA | TRBJ1-5 | TRBV5-5 | ASSLGLNQPQH
NA | TRBJ1-2 | TRBV7-2 | ASSPNWGAGGYT
NA | TRBJ2-7 | TRBV6-5 | ASSYAGTSPHEQY
NA | TRBJ2-2 | TRBV19 | ASGQGANTGELF
few | TRBJ2-4 | TRBV4-2 | ASSQRGSGNIQY
NA | TRBJ1-5 | TRBV19 | ASSKYQGNRNQPQH
once | TRBJ1-2 | TRBV12-3/TRBV12-4 | ASSLGGRHGYT
NA | TRBJ1-2 | TRBV5-1 | ASSEQVSDGYT
NA | TRBJ1-2 | TRBV5-6 | ASSLSTKGENYGYT
once | TRBJ2-6 | TRBV10-3 | AISESGGPGANVLT
NA | TRBJ2-5 | TRBV7-2 | ASSLVGSGVGETQY
NA | TRBJ1-5 | TRBV6-5 | ASSPGTAINQPQH
NA | TRBJ2-6 | TRBV29-1 | SVDSSGANVLT
NA | TRBJ1-5 | TRBV6-5 | ASTSGDALRQPQH
NA | TRBJ1-2 | TRBV6-5 | ASIPGSKDFGGYT
once | TRBJ1-1 | TRBV6-1 | ASSDRKGRGTEAF
NA | TRBJ1-2 | TRBV9 | ASSITGTEYGYT
NA | TRBJ2-5 | TRBV5-1 | ASSKLNTGANPETQY
NA | TRBJ1-6 | TRBV6-5 | ASSYVQGANSPLH
once | TRBJ1-4 | TRBV3-1/TRBV3-2 | ASRGGDEKLF
NA | TRBJ2-4 | TRBV6-1 | ASSEGTGSAKNIQY
NA | TRBJ1-5 | TRBV19 | ASSAFSGVVNQPQH
once | TRBJ2-1 | TRBV5-1 | ASSSGTSGGAEQF
NA | TRBJ1-5 | TRBV7-9 | ASSSGGSNNQPQH
few | TRBJ2-7 | TRBV18 | ASSLQGPYEQY
NA | TRBJ2-3 | TRBV5-1 | ASSKNRGGGTDTQY
NA | TRBJ1-5 | TRBV3-1/TRBV3-2 | ASSQGNQPQH
NA | TRBJ2-4 | TRBV7-2 | ASSSQGVGVIQY
NA | TRBJ2-4 | TRBV19 | ASSIWPSGSKAKNIQY
NA | TRBJ2-5 | TRBV7-9 | ASSLTSGHPGTQY
NA | TRBJ2-7 | TRBV9 | ASSTGGTYEQY
NA | TRBJ1-5 | TRBV29-1 | SVADRGRGQPQH
NA | TRBJ1-1 | TRBV3-1/TRBV3-2 | ASRPRTGAATEAF
NA | TRBJ1-1 | TRBV5-6 | ASSALTVNTEAF
few | TRBJ2-3 | TRBV7-9 | ASSLRDFTDTQY
NA | TRBJ2-4 | TRBV4-1 | ASSPVAKNIQY
NA | TRBJ2-7 | TRBV5-1 | ASSLGGQTASYEQY
NA | TRBJ1-2 | TRBV7-2 | ASSPMGQNYGYT
NA | TRBJ2-7 | TRBV2 | ASRSRGHAYEQY
NA | TRBJ2-1 | TRBV7-2 | ASSPDRGGRNEQF
NA | TRBJ1-5 | TRBV6-6 | ASINRQGFDQPQH
NA | TRBJ1-5 | TRBV6-5 | ASRGRGNSNQPQH
NA | TRBJ2-1 | TRBV10-2 | ASSDDSGRPFNEQF
NA | TRBJ1-5 | TRBV7-9 | ASSLGGDQPQH